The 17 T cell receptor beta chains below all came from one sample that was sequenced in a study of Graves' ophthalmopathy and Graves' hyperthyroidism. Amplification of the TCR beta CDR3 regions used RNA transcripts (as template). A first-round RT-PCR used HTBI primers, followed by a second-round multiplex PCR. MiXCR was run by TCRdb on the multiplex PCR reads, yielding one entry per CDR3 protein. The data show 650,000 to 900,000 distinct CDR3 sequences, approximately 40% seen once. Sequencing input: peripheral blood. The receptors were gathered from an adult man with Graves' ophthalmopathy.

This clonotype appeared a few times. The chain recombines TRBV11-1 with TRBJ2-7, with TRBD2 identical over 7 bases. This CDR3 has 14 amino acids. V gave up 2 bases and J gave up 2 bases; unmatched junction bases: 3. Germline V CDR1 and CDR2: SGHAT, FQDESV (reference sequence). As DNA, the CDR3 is TGTGCCAGCAGCTTACTTAGCGGGCCCTACGAGCAGTACTTC. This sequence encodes CASSLLSGPYEQYF.

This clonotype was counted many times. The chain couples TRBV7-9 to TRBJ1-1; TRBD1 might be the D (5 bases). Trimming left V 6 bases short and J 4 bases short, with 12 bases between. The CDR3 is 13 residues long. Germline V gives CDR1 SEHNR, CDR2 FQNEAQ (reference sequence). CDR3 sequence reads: CASRRGGGTEAFF. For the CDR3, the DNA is TGTGCCAGCAGACGGGGGGGAGGCACTGAAGCTTTCTTT.

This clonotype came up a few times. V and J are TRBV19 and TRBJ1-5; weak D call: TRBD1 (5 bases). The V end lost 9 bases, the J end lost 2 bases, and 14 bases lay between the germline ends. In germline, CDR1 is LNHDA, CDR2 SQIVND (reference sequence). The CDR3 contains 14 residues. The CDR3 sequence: CASGGRRGNQPQHF. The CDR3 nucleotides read TGTGCCAGCGGGGGACGGAGGGGCAATCAGCCCCAGCATTTT.

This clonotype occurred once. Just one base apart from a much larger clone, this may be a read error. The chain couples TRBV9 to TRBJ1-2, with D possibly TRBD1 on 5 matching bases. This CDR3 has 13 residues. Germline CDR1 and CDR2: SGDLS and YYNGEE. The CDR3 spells CASSLTVLYGHTF. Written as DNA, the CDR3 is TGTGCCAGCAGCTTGACAGTTCTCTATGGCCACACCTTC. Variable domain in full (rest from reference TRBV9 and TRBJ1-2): DSGVTQTPKHLITATGQRVTLRCSPRSGDLSVYWYQQSLDQGLQFLIQYYNGEERAKGNILERFSAQQFPDLHSELNLSSLELGDSALYFCASSLTVLYGHTFGSGTRLTVV.

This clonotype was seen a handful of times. In nucleotides, the CDR3 is TGTGCCAGCAGTGAAATTGAGGGTGAGCAGTTCTTC. Translated, it gives CASSEIEGEQFF. The chain is built from TRBV25-1 and TRBJ2-7; D possibly corresponds to TRBD2 (5 bases). The J call may not be correct, given that the DNA end is closer to TRBJ2-1. The V gene's germline CDR1 is MGHDK and CDR2 SYGVNS. This CDR3 spans 12 amino acids.

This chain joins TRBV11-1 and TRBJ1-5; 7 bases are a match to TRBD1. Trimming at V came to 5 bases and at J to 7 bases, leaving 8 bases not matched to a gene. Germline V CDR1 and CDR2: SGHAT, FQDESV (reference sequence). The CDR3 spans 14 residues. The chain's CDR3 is CASSQDQGEQPQHF. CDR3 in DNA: TGTGCCAGCAGCCAAGACCAGGGGGAACAGCCCCAGCATTTT.

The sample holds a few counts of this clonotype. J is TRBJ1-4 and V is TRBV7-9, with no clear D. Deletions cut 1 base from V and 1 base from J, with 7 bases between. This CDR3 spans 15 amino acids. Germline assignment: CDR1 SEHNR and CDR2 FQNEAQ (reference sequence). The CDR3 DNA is TGTGCCAGCAGCTTAGATTGGGGAACTAATGAAAAACTGTTTTTT. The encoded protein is CASSLDWGTNEKLFF.

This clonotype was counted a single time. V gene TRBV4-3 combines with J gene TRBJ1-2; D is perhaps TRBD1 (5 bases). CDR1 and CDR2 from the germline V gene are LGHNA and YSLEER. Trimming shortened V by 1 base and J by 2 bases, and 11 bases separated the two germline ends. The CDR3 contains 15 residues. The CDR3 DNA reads TGCGCCAGCAGCCAAGTTGGTCAGGGAAACTATGGCTACACCTTC. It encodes CASSQVGQGNYGYTF.

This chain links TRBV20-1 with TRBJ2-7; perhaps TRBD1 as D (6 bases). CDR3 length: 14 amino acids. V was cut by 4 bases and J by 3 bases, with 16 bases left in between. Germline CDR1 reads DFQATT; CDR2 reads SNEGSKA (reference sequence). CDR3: CSATEVAGDYEQYF. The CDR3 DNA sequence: TGCAGTGCTACCGAGGTGGCAGGGGACTACGAGCAGTACTTC.

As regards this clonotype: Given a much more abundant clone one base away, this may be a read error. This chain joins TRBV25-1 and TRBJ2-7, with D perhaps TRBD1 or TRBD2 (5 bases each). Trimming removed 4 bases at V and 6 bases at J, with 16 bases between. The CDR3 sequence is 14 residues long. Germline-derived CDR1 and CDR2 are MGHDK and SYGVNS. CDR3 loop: CASSGGSDGTEQYF. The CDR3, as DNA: TGTGCCAGCAGTGGGGGTTCGGACGGGACCGAGCAGTACTTC.

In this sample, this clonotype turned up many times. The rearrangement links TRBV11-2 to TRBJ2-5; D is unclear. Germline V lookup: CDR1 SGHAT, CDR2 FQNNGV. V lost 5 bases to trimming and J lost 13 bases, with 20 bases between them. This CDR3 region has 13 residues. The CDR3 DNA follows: TGTGCCAGCAGCCCACCCAGCGTGGCATCACTGTACTTC. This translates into CASSPPSVASLYF. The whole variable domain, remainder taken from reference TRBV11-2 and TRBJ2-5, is EAGVAQSPRYKIIEKRQSVAFWCNPISGHATLYWYQQILGQGPKLLIQFQNNGVVDDSQLPKDRFSAERLKGVDSTLKIQPAKLEDSAVYLCASSPPSVASLYFGPGTRLLVL.

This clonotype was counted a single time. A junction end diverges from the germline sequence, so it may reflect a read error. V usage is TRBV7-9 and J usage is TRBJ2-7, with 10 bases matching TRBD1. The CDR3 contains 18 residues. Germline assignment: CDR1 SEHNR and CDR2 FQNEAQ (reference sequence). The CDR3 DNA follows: TGCGCCAGCAGCCAAGAACCATTGCGGACAGGGGGGTCCTACGAGCAGTACTTC. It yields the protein CASSQEPLRTGGSYEQYF.

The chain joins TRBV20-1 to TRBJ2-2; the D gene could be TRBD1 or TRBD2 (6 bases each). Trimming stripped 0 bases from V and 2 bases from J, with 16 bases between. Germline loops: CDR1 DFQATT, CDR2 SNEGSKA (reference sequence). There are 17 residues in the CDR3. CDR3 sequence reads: CSARDPGRGGNTGELFF. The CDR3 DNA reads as TGCAGTGCTAGAGATCCAGGCAGGGGAGGTAACACCGGGGAGCTGTTTTTT.

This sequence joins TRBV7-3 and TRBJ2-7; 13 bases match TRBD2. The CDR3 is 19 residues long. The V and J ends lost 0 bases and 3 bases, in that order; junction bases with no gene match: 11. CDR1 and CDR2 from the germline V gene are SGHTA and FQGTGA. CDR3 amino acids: CASSLTGPSGTSGIYEQYF. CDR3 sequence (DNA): TGTGCCAGCAGCTTAACAGGTCCCTCCGGGACTAGCGGGATCTACGAGCAGTACTTC.

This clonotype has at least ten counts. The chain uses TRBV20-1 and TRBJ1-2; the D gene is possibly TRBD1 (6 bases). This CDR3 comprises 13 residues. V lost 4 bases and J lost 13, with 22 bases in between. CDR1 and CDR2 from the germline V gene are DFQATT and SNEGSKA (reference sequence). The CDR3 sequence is CSATRFGQIGPTF. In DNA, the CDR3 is TGCAGTGCTACCCGCTTTGGACAGATCGGCCCCACCTTC.

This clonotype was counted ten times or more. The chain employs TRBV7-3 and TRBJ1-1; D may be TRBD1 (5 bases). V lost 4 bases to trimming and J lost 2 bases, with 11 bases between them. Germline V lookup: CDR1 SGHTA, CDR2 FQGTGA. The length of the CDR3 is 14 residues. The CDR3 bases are TGTGCCAGCAGCTCGCCGGGGACTAACACTGAAGCTTTCTTT. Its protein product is CASSSPGTNTEAFF.

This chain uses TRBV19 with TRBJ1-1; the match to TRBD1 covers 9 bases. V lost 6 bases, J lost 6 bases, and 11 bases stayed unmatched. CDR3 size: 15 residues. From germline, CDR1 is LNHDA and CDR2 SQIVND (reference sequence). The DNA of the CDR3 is TGTGCCAGTAGAGCCTCCGGGACAGGGTACGCTGAAGCTTTCTTT. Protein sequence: CASRASGTGYAEAFF.